This T cell receptor (beta chain) came from a study of PD-1 and CTLA-4 blockade in melanoma. This CDR3 has 13 amino acids. From germline, CDR1 is KGHSH and CDR2 LQKENI. Trimming left V 0 bases short and J 4 bases short, with 6 bases between. TCRdb keeps only in-frame clones here, not all; method: immunoSEQ multiplex PCR. In the table there are about 31,000 clones, around 93% of which are singletons. The specimen was CD8+ T cells from peripheral blood, collected from a patient given anti-PD-1 treatment. The receptor comes from a human donor with melanoma. The chain combines TRBV18 with TRBJ1-1; D is unresolved. Written as DNA, the CDR3 is TGTGCCAGCTCACCACCAGCGGGCACTGAAGCTTTCTTT. Translating it yields CASSPPAGTEAFF.